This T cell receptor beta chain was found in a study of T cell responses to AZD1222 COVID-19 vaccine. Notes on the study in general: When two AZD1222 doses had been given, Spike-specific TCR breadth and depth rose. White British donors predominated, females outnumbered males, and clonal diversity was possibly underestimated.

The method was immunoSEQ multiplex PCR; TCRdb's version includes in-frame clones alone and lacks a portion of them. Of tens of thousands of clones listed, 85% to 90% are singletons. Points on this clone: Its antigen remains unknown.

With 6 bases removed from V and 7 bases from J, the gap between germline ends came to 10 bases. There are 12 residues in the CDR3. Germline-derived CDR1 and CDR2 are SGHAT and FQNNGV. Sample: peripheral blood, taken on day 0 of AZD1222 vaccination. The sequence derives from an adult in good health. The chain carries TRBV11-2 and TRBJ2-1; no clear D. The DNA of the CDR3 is TGTGCCAGCAGGGACGGTGAAAATGAGCAGTTCTTC. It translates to CASRDGENEQFF.